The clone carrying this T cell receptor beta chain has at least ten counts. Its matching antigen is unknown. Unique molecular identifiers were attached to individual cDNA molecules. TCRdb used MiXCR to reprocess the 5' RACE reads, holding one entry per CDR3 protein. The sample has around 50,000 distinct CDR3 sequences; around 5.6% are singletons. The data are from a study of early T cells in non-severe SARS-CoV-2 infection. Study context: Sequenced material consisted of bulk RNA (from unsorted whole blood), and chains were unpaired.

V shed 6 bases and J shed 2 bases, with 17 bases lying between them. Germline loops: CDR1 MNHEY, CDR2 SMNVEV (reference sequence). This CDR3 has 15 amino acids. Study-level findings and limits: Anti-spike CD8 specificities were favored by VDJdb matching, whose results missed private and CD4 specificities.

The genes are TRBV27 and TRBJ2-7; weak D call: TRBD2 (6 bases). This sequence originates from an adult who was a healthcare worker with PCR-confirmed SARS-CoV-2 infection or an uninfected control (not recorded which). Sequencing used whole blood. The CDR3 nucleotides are TGTGCCAGCAGCCTATGGGAGGATTCTCCCTACGAGCAGTACTTC. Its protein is CASSLWEDSPYEQYF.